This TCR beta chain was sequenced during a study of beta chain features in type 1 diabetes. Whole-study findings and limits: Among patients with Type 1 diabetes, TCRB CDR3s were moderately but significantly shorter in every one of the four CD4+ subsets.

Of the isolated RNA, all was reverse transcribed, and so the sequenced material was expressed TCRB transcripts. Libraries were prepared by immunoSEQ multiplex PCR; TCRdb keeps only in-frame clonotypes and omits some of them. Of 300,000 to 400,000 clones in the sample, around 9.6% were seen once. The CDR3 is 15 residues long. The ends were cut back, 1 base at V and 0 bases at J, with 5 bases in the middle. Per germline, CDR1 SGHRS and CDR2 YFSETQ. Remarks on this clone: The antigen remains undetermined.

The sequence was obtained from a man aged 30-40 years with type 1 diabetes. Source material: central memory CD4+ T cells from blood. This chain joins TRBV5-1 and TRBJ2-6, with D hard to call. The CDR3 spells CASSLQNSGANVLTF. In DNA form, the CDR3 reads TGCGCCAGCAGCTTGCAGAACTCTGGGGCCAACGTCCTGACTTTC.